The T cell receptor beta chain under discussion was sequenced for a study of blood T cell repertoires in COVID-19. Original methodology: Amplification of reference gene primers was used by the study to estimate nucleated cell counts. Clones were read by immunoSEQ multiplex PCR, and TCRdb kept only the in-frame ones, dropping some. The DNA was the basis for D and trimming; V, J and clone size are from that table. The data contain 100,000 to 150,000 clones, 87% of them singletons. CDR3 length equals 14 residues. The germline CDR1 and CDR2 sequences are MNHEY and SVGEGT. Germline trimming cut 2 bases from V and 6 bases from J; bases unmatched to any gene: 6.

The J gene is TRBJ2-7, the V gene TRBV6-2 or TRBV6-3, with 8 nucleotides matching TRBD2. Sequences were obtained from peripheral blood. This TCR was recovered from a woman aged 45-65 years with acute or convalescent COVID-19. Here the CDR3 DNA reads TGTGCCAGCAGTTACGAGGGACTAGGGCTCGAGCAGTACTTC. This gives the protein CASSYEGLGLEQYF.